Following are 4 T cell receptor beta chains from one sample sequenced in a study of blood T cell repertoires in COVID-19. Some clones are missing from TCRdb's copy, which holds only in-frame ones; the method was immunoSEQ multiplex PCR. The profile covers roughly 290,000 clones, with approximately 85% appearing a single time and 0.87% taken by the ten largest. The specimen sequenced was peripheral blood. The receptors were gathered from a human donor with COVID-19, enrolled during active disease. The donor label of this sample is uncertain.

The chain uses TRBV4-1 and TRBJ2-7, with 12 bases aligning to TRBD2. The CDR3 totals 18 residues. CDR1 and CDR2 from the germline V gene are MGHRA and YSYEKL. Trimming removed 4 bases from V and 1 base from J; junction bases left unmatched: 11. CDR3 DNA: TGCGCCAGCAGCCCCCGACTAGCGGGAGAAAAGTTTTCCTACGAGCAGTACTTC. It codes for CASSPRLAGEKFSYEQYF.

This chain uses TRBV28 with TRBJ1-5; 8 nucleotides agree with TRBD1. The CDR3 has 15 amino acids. Germline CDR1 reads MDHEN; CDR2 reads SYDVKM. J was trimmed by 7 bases and V by 8 bases; bases with no gene match: 13. The CDR3 reads CASSPSRGPGQPQHF. DNA for the CDR3: TGTGCCAGCTCCCCATCCAGGGGGCCGGGGCAGCCCCAGCATTTT.

The chain combines TRBV28 with TRBJ1-3; 8 bases agree with TRBD1. CDR3 size: 15 residues. Germline-derived CDR1 and CDR2 are MDHEN and SYDVKM. V lost 6 bases, J lost 1 base, and 5 bases stayed unmatched. CDR3 loop: CASSLGQGSGNTIYF. The CDR3 bases are TGTGCCAGCAGCCTAGGACAGGGATCTGGAAACACCATATATTTT.

This chain uses TRBV4-3 with TRBJ1-2; D is uncertain. Germline V gene data show CDR1 as LGHNA and CDR2 as YSLEER. The CDR3 runs to 14 residues. With 0 bases removed from V and 4 bases from J, the gap between germline ends came to 9 bases. The CDR3 spells CASSQEDDTYGYTF. CDR3 nucleotides: TGCGCCAGCAGCCAAGAAGATGACACCTATGGCTACACCTTC.